The next 12 T cell receptor beta chains were all read from a single sample in a study of blood T cell repertoires in COVID-19. TCRdb keeps only in-frame clones here, not all; method: immunoSEQ multiplex PCR. The sample gives 150,000 to 200,000 clones, about 89% of which show up once; around 2.7% is in the top ten. The sequenced material came from peripheral blood. Every receptor here comes from a man between 40 and 49 years old with active or convalescent COVID-19.

The chain joins TRBV4-2 to TRBJ1-2; 7 bases line up with TRBD1. CDR1 and CDR2 from the germline V gene are LGHNA and YNFKEQ. With 4 bases clipped from V and 5 bases from J, the junction kept 1 base outside the gene matches. This CDR3 has 12 amino acids. The CDR3 protein is CASSPGGYGYTF. The CDR3 region has the DNA TGTGCCAGCAGCCCAGGGGGGTATGGCTACACCTTC.

V is TRBV11-2 and J is TRBJ1-6; a weak D match, TRBD1 (6 bases). The ends were cut back, 1 base at V and 1 base at J, with 14 bases in the middle. Germline V gene sequence: CDR1 SGHAT, CDR2 FQNNGV. CDR3 length equals 18 residues. In nucleotides, the CDR3 is TGTGCCAGCAGCTTAGTCCGGGGGGGCGCATCCTATAATTCACCCCTCCACTTT. It translates to CASSLVRGGASYNSPLHF.

The chain is built from TRBV10-3 and TRBJ2-7; 11 nucleotides agree with TRBD2. With V trimmed by 10 bases and J by 0 bases, 11 bases remained unmatched. Germline V lookup: CDR1 ENHRY, CDR2 SYGVKD. The CDR3 is 16 amino acids. Here the CDR3 reads CATGTSGGPSSYEQYF. As DNA, the CDR3 is TGTGCCACGGGAACTAGCGGGGGCCCGAGCTCCTACGAGCAGTACTTC.

V is TRBV9 and J is TRBJ1-6; D gene unclear. The germline V gene has CDR1 SGDLS and CDR2 YYNGEE. This CDR3 region has 15 residues. The V end was cut by 0 bases, the J end by 5 bases, with 9 bases between. Here the CDR3 reads CASSVAPGNNSPLHF. CDR3 coding DNA: TGTGCCAGCAGCGTAGCTCCCGGGAATAATTCACCCCTCCACTTT.

V is TRBV5-4 and J is TRBJ1-6; no clear D. CDR1 SGHNT and CDR2 YYREEE come from the germline V gene (reference sequence). The CDR3 spans 17 residues. Trimming removed 1 base from V and 5 bases from J, with 16 bases in between. The CDR3 bases are TGTGCCAGCAGCTTGCTTGTAGGGAGCCTTAATAATTCACCCCTCCACTTT. Encoded protein: CASSLLVGSLNNSPLHF.

The chain has TRBV4-1 and TRBJ1-2, with D perhaps TRBD1 (6 bases). Trimming stripped 1 base from V and 4 bases from J, with 13 bases between. This CDR3 has 15 residues. The V gene's germline CDR1 is MGHRA and CDR2 YSYEKL. This CDR3 is CASSQVRGGGYGYTF. The CDR3 DNA is TGCGCCAGCAGCCAAGTAAGGGGGGGCGGCTATGGCTACACCTTC.

This rearrangement joins TRBV7-2 to TRBJ2-2; possible D gene TRBD2, 6 bases. The germline gives CDR1 SGHTA, CDR2 FQGNSA. The CDR3 spans 16 residues. Trimming removed 0 bases from V and 1 base from J, with 9 bases in between. CDR3 residues: CASSLANGGNTGELFF. The CDR3 DNA reads as TGTGCCAGCAGCTTAGCGAACGGGGGGAACACCGGGGAGCTGTTTTTT. Complete variable domain (other parts from reference TRBV7-2 and TRBJ2-2): GAGVSQSPSNKVTEKGKDVELRCDPISGHTALYWYRQSLGQGLEFLIYFQGNSAPDKSGLPSDRFSAERTGGSVSTLTIQRTQQEDSAVYLCASSLANGGNTGELFFGEGSRLTVL.

The chain carries TRBV18 and TRBJ1-1; no reliable D call. Trimming shortened V by 0 bases and J by 1 base, and 6 bases separated the two germline ends. Germline CDR1 KGHSH, CDR2 LQKENI. The CDR3 runs to 14 residues. The CDR3 DNA sequence: TGTGCCAGCTCACCACCGTCACAGAACACTGAAGCTTTCTTT. It codes for CASSPPSQNTEAFF.

This clone has only a few counts. The chain recombines TRBV27 with TRBJ2-1, with 12 bases identical to TRBD2. The V segment lost 2 bases and the J segment 7 bases; nucleotides outside the gene matches: 9. The germline CDR1 and CDR2 sequences are MNHEY and SMNVEV (reference sequence). CDR3 length equals 17 residues. CDR3 sequence: CASSLAPLAGGPNEQFF. The CDR3 coding sequence is TGTGCCAGCAGTTTAGCCCCCCTAGCGGGGGGGCCTAATGAGCAGTTCTTC.

The V and J genes are TRBV5-8 and TRBJ1-3; a weak D match, TRBD1 (6 bases). The CDR3 has 14 residues. V lost 4 bases, J lost 0 bases, and 8 bases lay in between. Germline V gene data show CDR1 as SGHTS and CDR2 as YDEGEE. The CDR3 coding sequence is TGTGCCAGCAGCGCACAGGGCTCTGGAAACACCATATATTTT. This translates into CASSAQGSGNTIYF. The full variable domain, completed using reference TRBV5-8 and TRBJ1-3, is EAGVTQSPTHLIKTRGQQATLRCSPISGHTSVYWYQQALGLGLQFLLWYDEGEERNRGNFPPRFSGRQFPNYSSELNVNALELEDSALYLCASSAQGSGNTIYFGEGSWLTVV.

The chain employs TRBV4-2 and TRBJ1-6; 7 bases line up with TRBD1. The V gene's germline CDR1 is LGHNA and CDR2 YNFKEQ. The ends lost 4 bases at V and 7 bases at J; junction bases unmatched: 4. The length of the CDR3 is 14 residues. CDR3 amino acids: CASSPGQPNSPLHF. The CDR3 DNA sequence: TGTGCCAGCAGCCCGGGACAGCCAAATTCACCCCTCCACTTT.

In its sample, this clone was seen once. The chain recombines TRBV5-4 with TRBJ1-1; maybe TRBD1 (6 bases). The CDR3 consists of 17 residues. CDR1 is SGHNT and CDR2 is YYREEE in the germline V gene (reference sequence). Between the trimmed V and J ends, which lost 0 bases and 7 bases, there was a span of 22 bases. The CDR3 is CASSLAGVDSTTDEAFF. Here the CDR3 DNA reads TGTGCCAGCAGCTTGGCAGGGGTAGACAGCACAACTGATGAAGCTTTCTTT.